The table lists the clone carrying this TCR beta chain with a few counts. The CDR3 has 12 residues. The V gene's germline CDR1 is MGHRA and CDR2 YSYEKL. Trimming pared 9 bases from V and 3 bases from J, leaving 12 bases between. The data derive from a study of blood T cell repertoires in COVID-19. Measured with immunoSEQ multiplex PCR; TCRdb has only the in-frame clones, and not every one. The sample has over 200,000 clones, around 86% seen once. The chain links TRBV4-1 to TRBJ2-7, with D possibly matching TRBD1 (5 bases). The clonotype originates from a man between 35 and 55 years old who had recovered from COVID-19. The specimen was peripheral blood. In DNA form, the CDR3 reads TGCGCCAGTGGTGACAGTCACTACGAGCAGTACTTC. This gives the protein CASGDSHYEQYF.